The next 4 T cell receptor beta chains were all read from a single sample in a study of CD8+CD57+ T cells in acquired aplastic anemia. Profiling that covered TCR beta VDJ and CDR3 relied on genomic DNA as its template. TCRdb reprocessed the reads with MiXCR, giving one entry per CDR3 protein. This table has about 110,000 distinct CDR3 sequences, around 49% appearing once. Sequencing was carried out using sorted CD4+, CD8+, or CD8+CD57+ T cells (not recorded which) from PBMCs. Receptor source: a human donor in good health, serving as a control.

The CDR3 loop is CATSRDGGGRTEAFF. CDR3 coding DNA: TGTGCCACCAGCAGAGATGGGGGCGGAAGGACTGAAGCTTTCTTT. V usage is TRBV15 and J usage is TRBJ1-1, with D maybe TRBD1 (6 bases). V lost 0 bases and J lost 5, with 13 bases in between. This CDR3 spans 15 amino acids. In germline, CDR1 is LNHNV, CDR2 YYDKDF (reference sequence).

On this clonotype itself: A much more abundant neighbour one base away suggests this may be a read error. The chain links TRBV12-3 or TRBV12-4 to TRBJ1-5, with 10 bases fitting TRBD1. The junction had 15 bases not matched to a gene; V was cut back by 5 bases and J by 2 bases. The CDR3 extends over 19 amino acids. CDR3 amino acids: CASSPWLGTGVYGNQPQHF. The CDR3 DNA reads TGTGCCAGCAGTCCATGGTTAGGGACAGGGGTTTATGGCAATCAGCCCCAGCATTTT.

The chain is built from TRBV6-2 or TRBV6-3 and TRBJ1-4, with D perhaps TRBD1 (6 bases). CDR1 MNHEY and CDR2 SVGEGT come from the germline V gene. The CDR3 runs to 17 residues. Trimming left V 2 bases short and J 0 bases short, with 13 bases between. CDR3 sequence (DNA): TGTGCCAGCAGTTACGCGGCAGGGGAGACAACTAATGAAAAACTGTTTTTT. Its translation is CASSYAAGETTNEKLFF.

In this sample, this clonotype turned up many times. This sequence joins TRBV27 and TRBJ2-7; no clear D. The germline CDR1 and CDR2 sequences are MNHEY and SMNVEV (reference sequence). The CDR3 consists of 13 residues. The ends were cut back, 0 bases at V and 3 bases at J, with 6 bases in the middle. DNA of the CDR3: TGTGCCAGCAGTTTATCGGCAGGCTACGAGCAGTACTTC. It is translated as CASSLSAGYEQYF.